Listed here are 9 T cell receptor beta chains from one sample, sequenced in a study of cytomegalovirus exposure and HLA in healthy donors (dated by TCRdb to 2015 to 2018). Receptors were amplified or captured by the immunoSEQ multiplex PCR assay. For the multiplex PCR, a mixture combining 60 forward primers for TCR Vbeta segments and 13 reverse primers for TCR Jbeta segments was used. TCRdb holds this immuneACCESS table with in-frame rearrangements only. Some clones are missing; in checked studies, unresolved V genes explain under half, and the rest has no known cause. This sample holds 200,000 to 250,000 clones; 65% to 80% were observed only once. The ten largest clones capture about 1.8% of the sample. The sequencing sample was made of PBMCs. These receptors came from a man aged 50-60 years in good health and CMV-seronegative.

V and J are TRBV27 and TRBJ1-1; no firm D call. V was pared by 6 bases and J by 4 bases, with 12 bases between. Germline loops: CDR1 MNHEY, CDR2 SMNVEV (reference sequence). The CDR3 has 13 residues. The CDR3 DNA sequence: TGTGCCAGCAGGACACTTTTTAGCACTGAAGCTTTCTTT. Protein: CASRTLFSTEAFF.

The gene calls are TRBV27 and TRBJ2-2, with 7 bases lining up with TRBD1. After removal of 2 bases from V and 7 bases from J, the junction contained 7 bases not matched to a gene. The V gene's germline CDR1 is MNHEY and CDR2 SMNVEV (reference sequence). This CDR3 is built from 15 residues. CDR3 in DNA: TGTGCCAGCAGTTTAATAGGGGGCAGGGGCGGGGAGCTGTTTTTT. Encoded protein: CASSLIGGRGGELFF.

This chain joins TRBV27 and TRBJ1-1; D is uncertain. The CDR3 sequence is 14 residues long. The V gene's germline CDR1 is MNHEY and CDR2 SMNVEV (reference sequence). V lost 8 bases and J lost 1, with 14 bases in between. CDR3 nucleotides: TGTGCCAGCCGGGTCGGCAAACCGAACACTGAAGCTTTCTTT. As protein: CASRVGKPNTEAFF.

V usage is TRBV9 and J usage is TRBJ1-1; D possibly corresponds to TRBD1 (6 bases). The CDR3 is 15 amino acids. Germline CDR1 is SGDLS and CDR2 is YYNGEE. V was cut by 0 bases and J by 1 base, with 10 bases left in between. The CDR3 reads CASSVETGPNTEAFF. The CDR3 DNA is TGTGCCAGCAGCGTAGAGACAGGTCCGAACACTGAAGCTTTCTTT.

This clone occurred a few times. The V gene is TRBV7-4, the J gene TRBJ2-7, with D maybe TRBD2 (6 bases). Germline CDR1 SGHVT, CDR2 SQSDAQ. Deletions cut 1 base from V and 2 bases from J, with 18 bases between. The length of the CDR3 is 17 residues. The CDR3 region has the DNA TGTGCCAGCAGCTTAGGGACCAGCAGACTAGGGGCCTACGAGCAGTACTTC. Translating it yields CASSLGTSRLGAYEQYF.

The chain recombines TRBV14 with TRBJ2-7; TRBD1 matches 7 bases. CDR1 is SGHDN and CDR2 is FVKESK in the germline V gene. After removal of 4 bases from V and 7 bases from J, the junction contained 7 bases not matched to a gene. This CDR3 region has 13 residues. The CDR3 protein is CASSRRQGWEQYF. The CDR3 nucleotides are TGTGCCAGCAGCCGGAGACAGGGCTGGGAGCAGTACTTC. Full variable domain (outside the CDR3, taken from reference TRBV14 and TRBJ2-7): EAGVTQFPSHSVIEKGQTVTLRCDPISGHDNLYWYRRVMGKEIKFLLHFVKESKQDESGMPNNRFLAERTGGTYSTLKVQPAELEDSGVYFCASSRRQGWEQYFGPGTRLTVT.

The chain combines TRBV7-9 with TRBJ2-7, with 11 bases aligning to TRBD2. The CDR3 is 17 residues long. V was pared by 5 bases and J by 2 bases, with 11 bases of the junction left unmatched. From germline, CDR1 is SEHNR and CDR2 FQNEAQ (reference sequence). CDR3 in amino acids: CASSAYTSGRSPYEQYF. In nucleotides, the CDR3 is TGTGCCAGCAGCGCCTATACTAGCGGGAGATCCCCCTACGAGCAGTACTTC.

This clone has more than one count but fewer than ten. This rearrangement joins TRBV7-9 to TRBJ1-1; TRBD1 matches at 11 bases. Germline lookup yields CDR1 SEHNR and CDR2 FQNEAQ (reference sequence). Trimming cost V 5 bases and J 11 bases; bases outside gene matches: 10. The CDR3 has 14 amino acids. DNA for the CDR3: TGTGCCAGCAGCCGACTGGGACAGGGGGAGTTTGCTTTCTTT. It translates to CASSRLGQGEFAFF.

The sample holds one count of this clone. This chain links TRBV4-2 with TRBJ2-7; 7 nucleotides agree with TRBD2. The CDR3 totals 15 residues. Losses at the gene ends were 3 bases for V and 3 bases for J; bases not matched to a gene: 8. Germline V lookup: CDR1 LGHNA, CDR2 YNFKEQ. The CDR3 coding sequence is TGTGCCAGCAGCCATCCGGGACTACACCTCTACGAGCAGTACTTC. It specifies CASSHPGLHLYEQYF.